This T cell receptor beta chain was retrieved from a study of blood T cell repertoires in COVID-19. Across the whole study: Both acute and convalescent COVID-19 samples were obtained from the United States, Italy and Spain. PBMCs, B-cell-depleted T cells, or T cells were the source of the cDNA or gDNA that made up the material.

The CDR3 has 17 residues. V shed 4 bases, J shed 0 bases, and the junction held 8 bases outside the gene matches. The V gene's germline CDR1 is SGHDT and CDR2 YYEEEE. Source study methods: How many nucleated cells were present was estimated from reference gene primer amplification. The method was immunoSEQ multiplex PCR; TCRdb's version includes in-frame clones alone and lacks a portion of them. V and J calls and clone size are those listed in that table; D and trimming were worked out from the DNA. The table has some 190,000 clones, 70% to 90% seen once. This chain uses TRBV5-6 with TRBJ1-3; TRBD1 matches at 9 bases. The sequenced sample was peripheral blood. This receptor was identified in a man between 18 and 35 years old with active or convalescent COVID-19. CDR3 amino acids: CASSPRDRVFSGNTIYF. Written as DNA, the CDR3 is TGTGCCAGCAGCCCCCGGGACAGGGTTTTCTCTGGAAACACCATATATTTT. Drawing the rest from reference TRBV5-6 and TRBJ1-3, the complete variable domain is DAGVTQSPTHLIKTRGQQVTLRCSPKSGHDTVSWYQQALGQGPQFIFQYYEEEERQRGNFPDRFSGHQFPNYSSELNVNALLLGDSALYLCASSPRDRVFSGNTIYFGEGSWLTVV.